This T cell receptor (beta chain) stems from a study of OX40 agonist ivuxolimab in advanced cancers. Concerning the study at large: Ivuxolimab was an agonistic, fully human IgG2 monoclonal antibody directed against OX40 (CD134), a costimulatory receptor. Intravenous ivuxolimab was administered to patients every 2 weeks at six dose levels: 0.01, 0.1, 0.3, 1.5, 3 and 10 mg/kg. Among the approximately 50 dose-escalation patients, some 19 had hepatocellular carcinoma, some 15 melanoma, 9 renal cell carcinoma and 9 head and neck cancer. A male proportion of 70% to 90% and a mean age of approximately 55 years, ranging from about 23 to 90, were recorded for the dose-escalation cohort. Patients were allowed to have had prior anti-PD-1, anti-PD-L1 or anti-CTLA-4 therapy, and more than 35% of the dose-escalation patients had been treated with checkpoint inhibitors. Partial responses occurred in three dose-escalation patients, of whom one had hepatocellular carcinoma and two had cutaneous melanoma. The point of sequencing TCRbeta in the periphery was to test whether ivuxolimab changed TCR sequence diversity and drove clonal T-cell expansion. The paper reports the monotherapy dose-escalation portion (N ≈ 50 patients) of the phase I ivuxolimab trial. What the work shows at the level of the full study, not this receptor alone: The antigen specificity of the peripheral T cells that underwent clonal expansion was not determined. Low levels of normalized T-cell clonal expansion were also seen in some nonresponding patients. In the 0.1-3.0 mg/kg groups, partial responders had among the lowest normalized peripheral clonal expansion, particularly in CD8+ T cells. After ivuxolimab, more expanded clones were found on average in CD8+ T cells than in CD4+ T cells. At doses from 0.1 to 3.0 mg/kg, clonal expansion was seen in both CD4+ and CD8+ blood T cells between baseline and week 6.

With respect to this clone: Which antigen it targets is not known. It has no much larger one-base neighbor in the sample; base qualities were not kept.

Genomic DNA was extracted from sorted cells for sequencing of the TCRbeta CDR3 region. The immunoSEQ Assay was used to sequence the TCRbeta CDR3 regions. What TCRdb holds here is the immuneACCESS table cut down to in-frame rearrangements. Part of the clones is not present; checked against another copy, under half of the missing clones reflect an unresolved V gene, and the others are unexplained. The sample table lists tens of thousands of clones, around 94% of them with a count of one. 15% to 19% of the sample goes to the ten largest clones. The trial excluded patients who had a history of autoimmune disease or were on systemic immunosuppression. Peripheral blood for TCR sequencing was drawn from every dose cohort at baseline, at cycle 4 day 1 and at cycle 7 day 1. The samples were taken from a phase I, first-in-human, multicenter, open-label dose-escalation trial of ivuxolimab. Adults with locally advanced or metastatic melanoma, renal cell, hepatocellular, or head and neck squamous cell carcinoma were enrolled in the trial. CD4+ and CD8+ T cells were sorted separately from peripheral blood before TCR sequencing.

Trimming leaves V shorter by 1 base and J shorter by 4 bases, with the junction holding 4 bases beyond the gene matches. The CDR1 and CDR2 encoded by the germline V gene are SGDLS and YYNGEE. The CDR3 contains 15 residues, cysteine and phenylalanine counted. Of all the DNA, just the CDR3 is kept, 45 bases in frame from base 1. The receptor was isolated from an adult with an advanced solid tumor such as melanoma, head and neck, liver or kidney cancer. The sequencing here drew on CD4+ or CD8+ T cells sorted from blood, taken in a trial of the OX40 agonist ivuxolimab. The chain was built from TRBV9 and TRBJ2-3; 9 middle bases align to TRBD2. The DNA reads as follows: TGTGCCAGCAGCGTACTAGCGGGAATGTCAGATACGCAGTATTTT. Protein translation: CASSVLAGMSDTQYF.